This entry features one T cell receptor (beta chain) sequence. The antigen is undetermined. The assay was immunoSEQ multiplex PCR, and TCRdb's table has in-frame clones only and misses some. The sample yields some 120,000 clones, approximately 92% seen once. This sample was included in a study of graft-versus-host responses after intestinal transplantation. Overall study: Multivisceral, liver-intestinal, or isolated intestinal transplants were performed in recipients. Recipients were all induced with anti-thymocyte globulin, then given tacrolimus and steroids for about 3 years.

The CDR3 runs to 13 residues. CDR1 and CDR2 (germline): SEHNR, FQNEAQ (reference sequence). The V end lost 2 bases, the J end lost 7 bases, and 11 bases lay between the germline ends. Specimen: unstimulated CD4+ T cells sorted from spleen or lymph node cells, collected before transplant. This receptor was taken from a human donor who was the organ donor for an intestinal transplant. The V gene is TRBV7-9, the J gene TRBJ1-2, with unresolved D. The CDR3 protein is CASSLSAGGGYTF. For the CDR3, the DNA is TGTGCCAGCAGCTTATCGGCAGGAGGTGGCTACACCTTC.